The present TCR beta chain was sequenced within a study of CD8+ T cells in alopecia areata. Study at large: Each day, treated patients took oral tofacitinib twice, at 5 to 10 mg per dose.

Isolated RNA was reverse transcribed into cDNA used as the sequencing template. Clones were read by immunoSEQ multiplex PCR, and TCRdb kept only the in-frame ones, dropping some. This sample has around 200,000 clones, with around 56% found just once. After removal of 6 bases from V and 4 bases from J, the junction contained 12 bases not matched to a gene. From germline, CDR1 is SQVTM and CDR2 ANQGSEA. CDR3 length: 15 residues. Overall study results and limits: Sequencing of scalp samples also captures resident alphabeta T cells of normal skin.

As for treatment: oral pan-JAK inhibitor, 5-10 mg twice daily. Specimens obtained from alopecia areata patients comprised lesional scalp punch biopsies and peripheral blood. Sorting separated CD4+ and CD8+ T cells out of PBMCs. About this clone: Its antigen is unidentified.

The receptor's source is a human donor with alopecia areata. This sequence joins TRBV29-1 and TRBJ2-1; 7 nucleotides match TRBD2. Here the sequenced sample was CD4+ T cells sorted from blood, taken at week 4, from a patient treated with tofacitinib. The DNA of the CDR3 is TGCAGCGTAGATTTCCTAGCGGAGAGATACAATGAGCAGTTCTTC. Protein: CSVDFLAERYNEQFF.